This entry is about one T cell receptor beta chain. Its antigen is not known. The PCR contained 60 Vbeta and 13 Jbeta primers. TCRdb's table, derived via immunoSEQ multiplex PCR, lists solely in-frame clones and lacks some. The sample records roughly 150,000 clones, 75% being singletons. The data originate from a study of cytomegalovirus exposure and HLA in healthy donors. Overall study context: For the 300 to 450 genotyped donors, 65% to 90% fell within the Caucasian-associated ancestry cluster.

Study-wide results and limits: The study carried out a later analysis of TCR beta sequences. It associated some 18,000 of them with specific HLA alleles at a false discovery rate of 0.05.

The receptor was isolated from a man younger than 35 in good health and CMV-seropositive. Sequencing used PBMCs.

CDR3 DNA sequence: TGTGCCAGCAGTTTATCTTCTCAGCCCCAGCATTTT. Translation gives CASSLSSQPQHF. The chain carries TRBV28 and TRBJ1-5, with D unclear. This CDR3 contains 12 residues. Trimming removed 1 base from V and 6 bases from J, with 4 bases in between. Germline V gives CDR1 MDHEN, CDR2 SYDVKM.